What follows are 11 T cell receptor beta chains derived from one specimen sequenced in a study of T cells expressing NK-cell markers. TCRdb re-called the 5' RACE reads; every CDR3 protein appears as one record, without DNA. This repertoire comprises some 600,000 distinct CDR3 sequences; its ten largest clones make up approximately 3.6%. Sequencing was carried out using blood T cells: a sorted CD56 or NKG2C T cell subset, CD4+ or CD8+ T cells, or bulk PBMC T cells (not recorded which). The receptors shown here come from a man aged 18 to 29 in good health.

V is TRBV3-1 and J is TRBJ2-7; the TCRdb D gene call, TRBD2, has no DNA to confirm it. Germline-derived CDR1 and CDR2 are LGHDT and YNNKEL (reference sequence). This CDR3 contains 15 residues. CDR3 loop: CASSHGSPVNYEQYF.

The CDR3 sequence is CASKRIAGAGETQYF. This chain connects TRBV5-1 to TRBJ2-5; TCRdb lists TRBD1, though no DNA is available to test this call. This CDR3 has 15 amino acids. CDR1 is SGHRS and CDR2 is YFSETQ in the germline V gene.

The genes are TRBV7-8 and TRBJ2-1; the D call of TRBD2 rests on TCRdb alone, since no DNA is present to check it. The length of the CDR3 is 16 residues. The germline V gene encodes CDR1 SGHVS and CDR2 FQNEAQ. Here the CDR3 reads CASRSTVAGGPQEQFF.

The CDR3: CASSFGGRGYGYTF. J is TRBJ1-2 and V is TRBV12-3 or TRBV12-4; TCRdb proposes TRBD1, but this gene call is untestable without DNA. The CDR3 totals 14 residues.

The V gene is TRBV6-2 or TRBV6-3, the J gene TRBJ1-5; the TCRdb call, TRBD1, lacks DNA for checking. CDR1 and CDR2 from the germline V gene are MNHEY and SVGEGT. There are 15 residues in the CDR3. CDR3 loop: CASLTTGLPNQPQHF.

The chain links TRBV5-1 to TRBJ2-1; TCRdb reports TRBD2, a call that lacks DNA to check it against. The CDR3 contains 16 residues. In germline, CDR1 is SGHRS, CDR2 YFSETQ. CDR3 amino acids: CASSSLAGSVYNEQFF. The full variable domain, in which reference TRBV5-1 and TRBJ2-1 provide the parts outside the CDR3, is KAGVTQTPRYLIKTRGQQVTLSCSPISGHRSVSWYQQTPGQGLQFLFEYFSETQRNKGNFPGRFSGRQFSNSRSEMNVSTLELGDSALYLCASSSLAGSVYNEQFFGPGTRLTVL.

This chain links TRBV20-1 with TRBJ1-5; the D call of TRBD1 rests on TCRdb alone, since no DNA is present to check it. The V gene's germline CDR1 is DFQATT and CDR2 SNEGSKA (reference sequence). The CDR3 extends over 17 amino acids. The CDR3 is CSASPGQEFVSNQPQHF.

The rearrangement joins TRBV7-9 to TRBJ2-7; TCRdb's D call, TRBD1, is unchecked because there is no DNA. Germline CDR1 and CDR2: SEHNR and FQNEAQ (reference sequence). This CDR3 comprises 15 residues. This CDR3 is CASSFASGPRLEQYF.

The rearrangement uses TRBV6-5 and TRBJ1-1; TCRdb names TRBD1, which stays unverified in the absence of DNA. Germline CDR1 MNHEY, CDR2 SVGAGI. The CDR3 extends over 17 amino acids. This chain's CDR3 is CASSYSGRGLLNTEAFF.

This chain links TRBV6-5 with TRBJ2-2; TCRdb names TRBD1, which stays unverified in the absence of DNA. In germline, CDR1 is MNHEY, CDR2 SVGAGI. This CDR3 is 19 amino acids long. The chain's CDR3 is CASSYSQRAYQANTGELFF.

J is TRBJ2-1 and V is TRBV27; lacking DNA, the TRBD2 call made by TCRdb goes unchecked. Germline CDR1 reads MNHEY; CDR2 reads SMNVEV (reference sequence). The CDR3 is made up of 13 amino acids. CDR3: CASRTSGAIEQFF.